This T cell receptor (beta chain) was obtained from a study of CD8+ T cells in alopecia areata. This clone was seen only a few times. The target antigen is unknown. The genes and germline here are from mouse. The CDR3 end lies 4 residues beyond the end of the read and is filled in from the germline J gene. Germline lookup yields CDR1 SGHDT and CDR2 FRDEAV. J lost 2 bases, V lost 5 bases, and 4 bases had no gene match. This CDR3 region has 15 residues. Study-wide results and caveats: Clonality exceeded that of normal scalp in lesional scalp, most notably in alopecia totalis/universalis. Normal skin's resident alphabeta T cells are sequenced alongside lesional scalp T cells.

Extracted RNA was reverse transcribed, and the resulting cDNA served as sequencing template. The assay was immunoSEQ multiplex PCR, and TCRdb's table has in-frame clones only and misses some. This sample carries around 100,000 clones, none of them present only once. Material for sequencing was lesional skin. This TCR was sampled from a C3H/HeJ mouse with alopecia areata. The strain's MHC type: H2-k. The chain uses TRBV14 and TRBJ1-4, with TRBD1 matching 9 bases. CDR3 DNA (partial): TGTGCCAGCAGCCCCGACAGGGGGTCCAACGAA. Protein: CASSPDRGSNE. The entire CDR3 protein reads CASSPDRGSNERLFF.